Listed below are T cell receptor beta chains from one sample, sequenced in a study of glioma-infiltrating T cells. TCRdb analysed the multiplex PCR reads with MiXCR anew, one entry per CDR3 protein. The sample shows 44,000 or so distinct CDR3 sequences, under 25% of them seen only once. Specimen: glioma tissue, nonneoplastic brain tissue, or PBMCs (not recorded which). The receptors were gathered from a human donor with low-grade glioma or glioblastoma, undergoing nonglioma brain surgery, or in good health (not recorded which). Each CDR3 is given with its conserved first and last residue. The order of the fields is J gene, D gene, clone size, V gene, CDR3 protein, CDR3 DNA. The D gene is left open where the match is weak. Expanded clones get a size class; other rows say once, few or many, or leave the size out.

>TRBJ2-3|.|many|TRBV4-1
CASSQIQLGDTQYF
TGCGCCAGCAGCCAAATACAGCTAGGAGATACGCAGTATTTT
>TRBJ2-5|TRBD1|.|TRBV6-1
CASRPGQTETQYF
TGTGCCAGCAGGCCGGGACAGACAGAGACCCAGTACTTC
>TRBJ2-5|.|medium-sized|TRBV6-6
CASSYSTYQETQYF
TGTGCCAGCAGTTACTCGACGTACCAAGAGACCCAGTACTTC
>TRBJ1-5|.|.|TRBV20-1
CIVRDQKGGQPNQPQHF
TGCATTGTTAGAGATCAAAAAGGAGGACAGCCCAATCAGCCCCAGCATTTT
>TRBJ2-3|.|many|TRBV7-9
CASSSTPVVGTDTQYF
TGTGCCAGCAGCTCCACCCCAGTGGTTGGCACAGATACGCAGTATTTT
>TRBJ1-2|TRBD1|.|TRBV5-6
CASSLVPGQGGGGYTF
TGTGCCAGCAGCCTAGTCCCGGGACAGGGGGGCGGCGGCTACACCTTC
>TRBJ2-2|.|few|TRBV4-1
CASSQDSAERPGELFF
TGCGCCAGCAGCCAAGATTCGGCGGAGCGACCCGGGGAGCTGTTTTTT
>TRBJ1-2|.|.|TRBV13
CASSLGFERSNYSYTF
TGTGCCAGCAGCTTAGGCTTTGAGAGATCTAACTATAGCTACACCTTC
>TRBJ2-3|TRBD1|many|TRBV7-2
CASSPWDRVGNTQYF
TGTGCCAGCAGCCCCTGGGACAGGGTTGGAAATACGCAGTATTTT
>TRBJ2-7|.|.|TRBV11-2
CASSFLADFYEQYF
TGTGCCAGCAGCTTTTTAGCGGACTTCTACGAGCAGTACTTC
>TRBJ2-7|.|.|TRBV10-2
CASRAGNEQYF
TGCGCCAGCAGGGCGGGGAACGAGCAGTACTTC
>TRBJ1-2|.|many|TRBV19
CASSIDRAALTF
TGTGCCAGTAGTATAGATCGGGCAGCTCTCACCTTC
>TRBJ2-3|.|few|TRBV5-1
CASRRGTLTFSTDTQYF
TGCGCCAGCAGAAGGGGGACCCTTACTTTTAGCACAGATACGCAGTATTTT
>TRBJ2-5|.|many|TRBV24-1
CATSDLGETQYF
TGTGCCACCAGTGATTTGGGCGAGACCCAGTACTTC
>TRBJ1-2|TRBD1|many|TRBV3-1
CASSLGQGLDLYTF
TGTGCCAGCAGCCTGGGACAGGGGTTGGATCTCTACACCTTC
>TRBJ2-3|TRBD1|.|TRBV29-1
CSVGGTVLTDTQYF
TGCAGCGTTGGTGGGACAGTCCTCACAGATACGCAGTATTTT
>TRBJ1-1|.|.|TRBV5-1
CASSLNGGRNTEAFF
TGCGCCAGCAGCTTAAACGGTGGGAGGAACACTGAAGCTTTCTTT
>TRBJ2-1|.|.|TRBV27
CARSFEWPASYTEQFF
TGTGCCCGCAGTTTCGAATGGCCTGCGTCCTACACTGAGCAGTTCTTC
>TRBJ1-3|.|many|TRBV28
CASRPAVSGNTIYF
TGTGCCAGCAGGCCGGCCGTCTCTGGAAACACCATATATTTT
>TRBJ2-1|TRBD2|.|TRBV13
CASSSGLAEWGNEQFF
TGTGCCAGCAGCTCGGGACTAGCGGAATGGGGCAATGAGCAGTTCTTC
>TRBJ1-1|TRBD1|.|TRBV30
CAWSSTGGTEAFF
TGTGCCTGGAGCAGTACAGGGGGCACTGAAGCTTTCTTT
>TRBJ2-5|TRBD2|.|TRBV12-3/TRBV12-4
CANSHQRGSFQETQYF
TGTGCCAACAGTCACCAGCGGGGGAGCTTCCAAGAGACCCAGTACTTC
>TRBJ2-5|TRBD1|many|TRBV29-1
CSVDPDRGPETQYF
TGCAGCGTTGACCCGGACAGGGGGCCGGAGACCCAGTACTTC